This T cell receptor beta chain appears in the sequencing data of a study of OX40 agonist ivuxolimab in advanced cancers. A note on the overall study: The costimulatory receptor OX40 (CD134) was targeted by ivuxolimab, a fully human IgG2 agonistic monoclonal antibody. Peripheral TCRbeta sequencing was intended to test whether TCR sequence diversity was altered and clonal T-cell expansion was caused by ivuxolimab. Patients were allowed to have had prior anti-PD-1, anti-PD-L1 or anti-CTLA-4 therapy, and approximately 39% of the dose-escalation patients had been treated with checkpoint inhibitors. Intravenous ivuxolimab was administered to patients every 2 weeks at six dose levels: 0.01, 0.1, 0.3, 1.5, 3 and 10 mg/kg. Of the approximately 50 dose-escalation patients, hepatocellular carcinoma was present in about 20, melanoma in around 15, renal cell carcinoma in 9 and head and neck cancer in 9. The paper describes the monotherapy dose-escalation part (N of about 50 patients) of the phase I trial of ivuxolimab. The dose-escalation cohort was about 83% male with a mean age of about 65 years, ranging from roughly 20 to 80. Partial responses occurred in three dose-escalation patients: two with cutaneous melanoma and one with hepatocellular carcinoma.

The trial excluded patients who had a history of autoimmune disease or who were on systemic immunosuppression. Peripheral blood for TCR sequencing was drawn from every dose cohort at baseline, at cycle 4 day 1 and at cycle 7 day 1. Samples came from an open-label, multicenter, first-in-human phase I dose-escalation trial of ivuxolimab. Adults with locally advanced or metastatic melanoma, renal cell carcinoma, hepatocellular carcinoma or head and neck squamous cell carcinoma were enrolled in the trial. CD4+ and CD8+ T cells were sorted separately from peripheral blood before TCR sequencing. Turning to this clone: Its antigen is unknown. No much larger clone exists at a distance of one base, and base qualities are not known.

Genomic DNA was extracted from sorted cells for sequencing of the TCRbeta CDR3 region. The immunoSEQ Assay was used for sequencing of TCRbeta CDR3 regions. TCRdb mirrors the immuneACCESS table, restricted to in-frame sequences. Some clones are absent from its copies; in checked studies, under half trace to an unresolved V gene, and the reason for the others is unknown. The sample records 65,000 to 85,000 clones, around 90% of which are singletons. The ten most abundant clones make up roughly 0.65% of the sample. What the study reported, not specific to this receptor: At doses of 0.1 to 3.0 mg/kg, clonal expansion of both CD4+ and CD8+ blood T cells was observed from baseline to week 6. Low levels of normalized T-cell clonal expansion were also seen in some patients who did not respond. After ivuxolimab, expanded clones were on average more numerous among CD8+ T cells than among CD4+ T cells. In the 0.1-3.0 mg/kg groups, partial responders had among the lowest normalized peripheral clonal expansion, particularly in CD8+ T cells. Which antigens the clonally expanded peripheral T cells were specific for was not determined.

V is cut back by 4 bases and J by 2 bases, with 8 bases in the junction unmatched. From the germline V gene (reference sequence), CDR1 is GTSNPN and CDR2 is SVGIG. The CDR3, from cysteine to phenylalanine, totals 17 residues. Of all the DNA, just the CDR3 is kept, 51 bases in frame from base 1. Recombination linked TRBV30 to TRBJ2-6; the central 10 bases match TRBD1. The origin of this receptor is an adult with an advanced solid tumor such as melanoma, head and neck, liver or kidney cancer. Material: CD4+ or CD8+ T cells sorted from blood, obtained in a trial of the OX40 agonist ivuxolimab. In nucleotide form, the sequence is TGTGCCTGGAACGGGGACAGGGGTTTTCCTGGGGCCAACGTCCTGACTTTC. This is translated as CAWNGDRGFPGANVLTF.